A single sample gave rise to the 19 T cell receptor beta chains below, sequenced in a study of cytomegalovirus exposure and HLA in healthy donors. PCR used 60 Vbeta primers and 13 Jbeta primers. Sequenced by immunoSEQ multiplex PCR; TCRdb stores in-frame clones only, minus some. The repertoire holds more than 85,000 clones, 76% seen once, with more than 3% in the top ten. Sequencing input: PBMCs. These receptors originate from a woman aged 45-65 years in good health and CMV-seropositive.

V and J are TRBV19 and TRBJ1-5; 10 bases line up with TRBD1. Germline trimming cut 7 bases from V and 5 bases from J; bases unmatched to any gene: 5. CDR3 length equals 14 residues. The germline V gene has CDR1 LNHDA and CDR2 SQIVND (reference sequence). The CDR3 loop reads CASTSTGGYQPQHF. In DNA form, the CDR3 reads TGTGCCAGTACCTCGACAGGGGGCTATCAGCCCCAGCATTTT. The full variable domain, with the rest looked up from reference TRBV19 and TRBJ1-5, is DGGITQSPKYLFRKEGQNVTLSCEQNLNHDAMYWYRQDPGQGLRLIYYSQIVNDFQKGDIAEGYSVSREKKESFPLTVTSAQKNPTAFYLCASTSTGGYQPQHFGDGTRLSIL.

A word on this clone: In this CDR3 the conserved last residue, phenylalanine or tryptophan, is missing, so a read error is likely. The DNA is omitted, as the CDR3 cannot be located on it reliably, and the CDR3 follows TCRdb's listing. J is TRBJ1-4 and V is TRBV7-9; the table names TRBD1, a call not compared with the DNA. The CDR3 has 12 amino acids, counting both end residues. From germline, CDR1 is SEHNR and CDR2 FQNEAQ (reference sequence). The CDR3 loop is CASSTAGGFFRL.

The chain is built from TRBV30 and TRBJ2-5, with 10 bases fitting TRBD2. The germline gives CDR1 GTSNPN, CDR2 SVGIG (reference sequence). CDR3 length: 13 amino acids. With 4 bases clipped from V and 6 bases from J, the junction kept 5 bases outside the gene matches. For the CDR3, the DNA is TGTGCCTGGACTAGCGGGAGCTTAAAGACCCAGTACTTC. It codes for CAWTSGSLKTQYF.

This clone was seen once. Sequence at one end of the junction differs from germline and may be a read error. The chain couples TRBV7-9 to TRBJ2-7; D gene uncertain. Per the germline V gene, CDR1 is SEHNR and CDR2 is FQNEAQ (reference sequence). CDR3 length: 16 residues. The CDR3 sequence is CSSSQTWIDGSYEQYF. In DNA form, the CDR3 reads TGTTCCAGCAGCCAGACCTGGATAGACGGGTCCTACGAGCAGTACTTC.

The V and J genes are TRBV29-1 and TRBJ1-1; D is ambiguous. The V end lost 4 bases, the J end lost 0 bases, and 15 bases lay between the germline ends. This CDR3 is 15 amino acids long. Germline assignment: CDR1 SQVTM and CDR2 ANQGSEA. CDR3 loop: CSVASRSTMNTEAFF. CDR3 DNA sequence: TGCAGCGTTGCATCGAGATCTACGATGAACACTGAAGCTTTCTTT.

V usage is TRBV30 and J usage is TRBJ1-2; the match to TRBD1 covers 8 bases. The V and J ends lost 2 bases and 12 bases, in that order; junction bases with no gene match: 8. This CDR3 region has 12 residues. Germline V gene sequence: CDR1 GTSNPN, CDR2 SVGIG (reference sequence). This chain's CDR3 is CAWSSGGNKNTF. Written as DNA, the CDR3 is TGTGCCTGGAGTTCAGGGGGCAATAAGAACACCTTC.

In DNA form, the CDR3 reads TGCGCCAGCAGTGAGGGCAGGGGTATCACCGGGGAGCTGTTTTTT. Translation: CASSEGRGITGELFF. The chain combines TRBV10-1 with TRBJ2-2, with TRBD1 as a possible D gene (6 bases). Germline V lookup: CDR1 WNHNN, CDR2 SYGVQD (reference sequence). The CDR3 is 15 amino acids. V shed 2 bases and J shed 4 bases, with 11 bases lying between them.

The rearrangement links TRBV5-1 to TRBJ2-3; TRBD2 matches at 13 bases. Trimming at V came to 3 bases and at J to 3 bases, leaving 4 bases not matched to a gene. The germline V gene encodes CDR1 SGHRS and CDR2 YFSETQ. CDR3 length: 16 residues. The CDR3: CASSWGTSGKTDTQYF. DNA for the CDR3: TGCGCCAGCAGCTGGGGGACTAGCGGGAAAACAGATACGCAGTATTTT.

The CDR3 region has the DNA TGTGCCAGCTCACCACAAGGACAGGGGGCGAAGTGGGAAAAACTGTTTTTT. Translated, it gives CASSPQGQGAKWEKLFF. V usage is TRBV18 and J usage is TRBJ1-4; 11 bases agree with TRBD1. V shed 1 base and J 8 bases; nucleotides not matched to a gene: 9. Germline assignment: CDR1 KGHSH and CDR2 LQKENI. The CDR3 loop spans 17 amino acids. Full variable domain (outside the CDR3, taken from reference TRBV18 and TRBJ1-4): NAGVMQNPRHLVRRRGQEARLRCSPMKGHSHVYWYRQLPEEGLKFMVYLQKENIIDESGMPKERFSAEFPKEGPSILRIQQVVRGDSAAYFCASSPQGQGAKWEKLFFGSGTQLSVL.

CDR3 DNA sequence: TGTGCCAGCAGCTTAGGGGGAGCCTACAATGAGCAGTTCTTC. Translated, it gives CASSLGGAYNEQFF. The rearrangement uses TRBV5-8 and TRBJ2-1, with D perhaps TRBD1 (6 bases). The V and J ends lost 2 bases and 2 bases respectively, with 8 bases between them. The CDR3 sequence is 14 residues long. Germline assignment: CDR1 SGHTS and CDR2 YDEGEE.

Only a few counts were recorded for this clone. This chain uses TRBV29-1 with TRBJ2-1; the match to TRBD1 covers 9 bases. Germline V lookup: CDR1 SQVTM, CDR2 ANQGSEA. The CDR3 has 15 residues. V gave up 6 bases and J gave up 6 bases; unmatched junction bases: 12. The CDR3 loop is CSVYPGTGRFNEQFF. For the CDR3, the DNA is TGCAGCGTATACCCCGGGACAGGGCGGTTCAATGAGCAGTTCTTC.

This clone was observed a handful of times. The chain joins TRBV10-1 to TRBJ2-1; 11 bases agree with TRBD2. The V segment lost 3 bases and the J segment 5 bases; nucleotides outside the gene matches: 3. The CDR3 has 15 residues. CDR1 is WNHNN, CDR2 SYGVQD, per germline (reference sequence). The CDR3 nucleotides are TGCGCCAGCAGTGAAACTAGCGGGGGACACAATGAGCAGTTCTTC. Protein sequence: CASSETSGGHNEQFF.

This clone was counted only a few times. The chain uses TRBV7-2 and TRBJ1-2; 10 bases line up with TRBD1. The CDR3 loop spans 13 amino acids. J was trimmed by 10 bases and V by 3 bases; bases with no gene match: 5. Germline CDR1 SGHTA, CDR2 FQGNSA. CDR3 coding DNA: TGTGCCAGCAGCTTCGGGACAGGGGAATCCTACACCTTC. It translates to CASSFGTGESYTF.

The chain is built from TRBV4-1 and TRBJ2-1; TRBD2 agrees at 8 bases. The V segment lost 3 bases and the J segment 4 bases; nucleotides outside the gene matches: 5. Germline V gene lookup returns CDR1 MGHRA and CDR2 YSYEKL. The CDR3 extends over 15 amino acids. Here the CDR3 reads CASSQGLAGYNEQFF. The DNA for the CDR3 is TGCGCCAGCAGCCAGGGATTAGCGGGGTACAATGAGCAGTTCTTC.

The gene calls are TRBV6-4 and TRBJ2-1; D perhaps matches TRBD2 (6 bases). The CDR3 extends over 15 amino acids. The V end lost 4 bases, the J end lost 5 bases, and 15 bases lay between the germline ends. CDR1 and CDR2 from the germline V gene are MRHNA and SNTAGT. CDR3 residues: CASSVSLAPNNEQFF. DNA for the CDR3: TGTGCCAGCAGTGTATCACTAGCTCCCAACAATGAGCAGTTCTTC.

The V call is TRBV11-2, the J call TRBJ2-1, with TRBD2 matching 8 bases. The CDR3 length is 15 residues. Germline V gene lookup returns CDR1 SGHAT and CDR2 FQNNGV. Trimming removed 5 bases from V and 9 bases from J; junction bases left unmatched: 12. CDR3 coding DNA: TGTGCCAGCAGCCCCGCCGGGACTAGAGGCATTGAGCAGTTCTTC. Translating it yields CASSPAGTRGIEQFF.

V and J are TRBV7-8 and TRBJ2-7; perhaps TRBD2 as D (5 bases). V was cut by 5 bases and J by 6 bases, with 17 bases left in between. This CDR3 has 14 amino acids. Germline V gene sequence: CDR1 SGHVS, CDR2 FQNEAQ. CDR3 residues: CASSPGKGLFEQYF. For the CDR3, the DNA is TGTGCCAGCAGCCCCGGGAAAGGGTTGTTCGAGCAGTACTTC. Together with reference TRBV7-8 and TRBJ2-7, the CDR3 gives the full variable domain: GAGVSQSPRYKVAKRGQDVALRCDPISGHVSLFWYQQALGQGPEFLTYFQNEAQLDKSGLPSDRFFAERPEGSVSTLKIQRTQQEDSAVYLCASSPGKGLFEQYFGPGTRLTVT.

This rearrangement joins TRBV5-5 to TRBJ1-5; 9 bases agree with TRBD1. CDR1 and CDR2 from the germline V gene are SGHKS and YYEKEE (reference sequence). Trimming at V came to 4 bases and at J to 5 bases, leaving 4 bases not matched to a gene. The CDR3 extends over 14 amino acids. CDR3 DNA: TGTGCCAGCAGCCATGGGACAGGGCATCAGCCCCAGCATTTT. Its translation: CASSHGTGHQPQHF.

The V and J genes are TRBV5-6 and TRBJ2-1, with 8 bases lining up with TRBD2. There are 16 residues in the CDR3. Germline CDR1 SGHDT, CDR2 YYEEEE. With 4 bases clipped from V and 3 bases from J, the junction kept 9 bases outside the gene matches. The CDR3 sequence: CASSISGRSYYNEQFF. DNA of the CDR3: TGTGCCAGCAGCATCAGCGGGAGAAGTTACTACAATGAGCAGTTCTTC.